The text below deals with one TCR beta chain. This record comes from a study of T cell changes during pregnancy in multiple sclerosis. Looked up from germline, CDR1 is LNHDA and CDR2 is SQIVND (reference sequence). This CDR3 comprises 14 residues. V was clipped by 8 bases and J by 6 bases; unmatched bases: 10. Clones were sequenced by immunoSEQ multiplex PCR, and TCRdb holds only the in-frame ones, with some missing. The profile shows some 80,000 clones, 94% of them singletons. Sequenced here: CD4+ T cells from peripheral blood mononuclear cells, sampled after pregnancy. V usage is TRBV19 and J usage is TRBJ2-1, with 7 bases aligning to TRBD1. The sequence came from a female donor with multiple sclerosis, enrolled in a pregnancy study. CDR3 nucleotide sequence: TGTGCCAGTGGCCCGACAGGGTATATCAATGAGCAGTTCTTC. As protein: CASGPTGYINEQFF.